The sequence of this T cell receptor (beta chain) was determined in a study of blood T cell repertoires in COVID-19. Study at large: Collection of acute and convalescent COVID-19 samples took place in the United States, Italy and Spain.

Those who participated ranged in age from roughly 18 to 90 years and resided in about 24 US areas. The CDR3 length is 16 residues. Germline CDR1 reads LNHDA; CDR2 reads SQIVND (reference sequence). V was clipped by 0 bases and J by 3 bases, with 14 bases between them. Source study methods: Amplified reference gene primers provided the basis for estimating nucleated cell counts. Measured with immunoSEQ multiplex PCR; TCRdb has only the in-frame clones, and not every one. Clonal size and the V and J genes are those of that table, whereas D and trimming came from the DNA. This sample has a few hundred thousand clones, with 88% found just once.

Sample: PBMCs or T cells enriched from blood (not recorded which). The clonotype was recovered from a woman aged 35 to 49 who had recovered from COVID-19. This chain uses TRBV19 with TRBJ1-2; D is possibly TRBD1 (5 bases). The CDR3 DNA sequence: TGTGCCAGTAGTATAGATCTAAGGGGCCAGGACTATGGCTACACCTTC. This codes for CASSIDLRGQDYGYTF. Full variable domain (missing parts from reference TRBV19 and TRBJ1-2): DGGITQSPKYLFRKEGQNVTLSCEQNLNHDAMYWYRQDPGQGLRLIYYSQIVNDFQKGDIAEGYSVSREKKESFPLTVTSAQKNPTAFYLCASSIDLRGQDYGYTFGSGTRLTVV.